This TCR beta chain was sequenced in a study of T cells in Graves' hyperthyroidism and ophthalmopathy. Trimming cost V 4 bases and J 0 bases, with 11 bases left between them. In germline, CDR1 is SGHRS, CDR2 YFSETQ. There are 15 residues in the CDR3. This clonotype was detected a few times. Authors of the study amplified TCR beta CDR3 regions from RNA transcripts. The study used the HTBI primer set for a first-round RT-PCR of the TCR CDR3. TCRdb analysed the multiplex PCR reads with MiXCR anew, one entry per CDR3 protein. Counted here are about 200,000 distinct CDR3 sequences, about a sixth occurring once; the ten biggest clones make up roughly 55%.

V usage is TRBV5-1 and J usage is TRBJ2-1; TRBD1 is a possible D gene (5 bases). The origin of this receptor is a woman between 45 and 60 years old with Graves' hyperthyroidism. The sequencing sample was made of blood. The CDR3 loop reads CASSGRQSSYNEQFF. The CDR3 DNA is TGCGCCAGCAGCGGAAGACAGAGCTCCTACAATGAGCAGTTCTTC.